The rows below give T cell receptor beta chains drawn from one sample of a study of cytomegalovirus exposure and HLA in healthy donors. The assay was immunoSEQ multiplex PCR, and TCRdb's table has in-frame clones only and misses some. Seen here are fewer than 300,000 clones, more than 75% observed once, and the top ten hold over 0.85%. The sequenced material came from PBMCs. The receptors here all came from a woman younger than 30 in good health and CMV-seronegative. CDR3s include the opening cysteine and the closing phenylalanine or tryptophan. D genes are given only for firm matches. Expanded clones get a size class; other rows say once, few or many, or leave the size out.

TGTGCCAGCAGTTTCTTGAGGGAAGGCGGCTACACCTTC CASSFLREGGYTF . TRBJ1-2 few TRBV28
TGTGCCAGCAGTTTCTCGACTAGCGGGAGTGGCAATGAGCAGTTCTTC CASSFSTSGSGNEQFF TRBD2 TRBJ2-1 . TRBV27
TGTGCCAGCAGTGAGTTAATCACAGATACGCAGTATTTT CASSELITDTQYF . TRBJ2-3 . TRBV6-5
TGTGCCATCAGTGAGTCGACTCGCGCTGGCGGGGAGCTGTTTTTT CAISESTRAGGELFF . TRBJ2-2 . TRBV10-3
TGTGCCAGCAGCTCCAACACCAACTCCTACAATGAGCAGTTCTTC CASSSNTNSYNEQFF . TRBJ2-1 . TRBV11-2
TGCGCCAGCAGCTGGGAGACAGGGGGCGGTGAAAAACTGTTTTTT CASSWETGGGEKLFF TRBD1 TRBJ1-4 . TRBV5-1
TGTGCCAGCAGTTACCGCCCCGGACAGCCCGATACGCAGTATTTT CASSYRPGQPDTQYF . TRBJ2-3 . TRBV6-6
TGTGCCAGCCGCAGATCGACTAACTATGGCTACACCTTC CASRRSTNYGYTF . TRBJ1-2 . TRBV7-6
TGTGCCAGCAGCTTAGGTAGGACAGTTATCTTCGATACGCAGTATTTT CASSLGRTVIFDTQYF . TRBJ2-3 . TRBV7-9
TGTGCCAGCTCTCGAGACACTTACGAGCAGTACTTC CASSRDTYEQYF . TRBJ2-7 . TRBV6-6
TGTGCCAGCAGGGAGACAGGGGGCGGGTCTGAAGCTTTCTTT CASRETGGGSEAFF TRBD1 TRBJ1-1 . TRBV2
TGCAGTGCTAGTATAGATACGCAGTATTTT CSASIDTQYF . TRBJ2-3 . TRBV20-1
TGTGCCAGCAGCCTAAGATCGGACAGGACCTACGAGCAGTACTTC CASSLRSDRTYEQYF TRBD1 TRBJ2-7 . TRBV14
TGCGCCAGCAGCTTTAGGCGCAGGGAAAGTGGGGAGCTGTTTTTT CASSFRRRESGELFF . TRBJ2-2 . TRBV5-1
TGCGCCAGCAGTGAAAGACAGGGGAGCTCCTACGAGCAGTACTTC CASSERQGSSYEQYF TRBD1 TRBJ2-7 . TRBV10-1
TGTGCCAGCAGTCGACTAACTAGCGGTGGGTCCTACGAGCAGTACTTC CASSRLTSGGSYEQYF TRBD2 TRBJ2-7 . TRBV28
TGTGCCAGCAGCTTAGGTCAGGGGGCTGATACGCAGTATTTT CASSLGQGADTQYF TRBD1 TRBJ2-3 . TRBV7-3
TGTGCCAGTAGTTTCAGGTCCTTCTACGAGCAGTACTTC CASSFRSFYEQYF . TRBJ2-7 many TRBV19
TGTGCCAGCAGCCGAGAGGGAAGCGGAAGCACAGATACGCAGTATTTT CASSREGSGSTDTQYF . TRBJ2-3 . TRBV9
TGTGCCAGCAGTTATGACAGGGGCGAGCAGTACTTC CASSYDRGEQYF TRBD1 TRBJ2-7 . TRBV6-6
TGTGCCAGCAGCTTAGACGGGACAGGGGGTCGCGGCTACACCTTC CASSLDGTGGRGYTF TRBD1 TRBJ1-2 . TRBV7-3
TGTGCTAGTGGACCCCAGGGTATCCCAGGAAATGAGCAGTTCTTC CASGPQGIPGNEQFF . TRBJ2-1 . TRBV12-5
TGTGCCAGTAGTCCTAGTTTTTATGGCTACACCTTC CASSPSFYGYTF . TRBJ1-2 . TRBV19
TGTGCCTGCCACGGACTAGCGGGGGAGACCCAGTACTTC CACHGLAGETQYF TRBD2 TRBJ2-5 once TRBV30
TGTGCCAGTTCTCAGGGGTCTAATCAGCCCCAGCATTTT CASSQGSNQPQHF . TRBJ1-5 . TRBV6-5
TGTGCCAGCAGCGTAGCTCGGGACAGGGGATCCTATGGCTACACCTTC CASSVARDRGSYGYTF TRBD1 TRBJ1-2 . TRBV9
TGTGCCAGCAGTTTTTTGGGGGGTCTCAATCAGCCCCAGCATTTT CASSFLGGLNQPQHF . TRBJ1-5 . TRBV27
TGTGCCAGCAGCTTGTATATTTTTTACACCTTC CASSLYIFYTF . TRBJ1-2 . TRBV5-6
TGCGCCAGCAGCTTGTCGGCTAGCGGACAAGAGACCCAGTACTTC CASSLSASGQETQYF TRBD2 TRBJ2-5 once TRBV5-1
TGTGCCAGCAGTTACGGGGCGGGAGTAGGAACCGGGGAGCTGTTTTTT CASSYGAGVGTGELFF TRBD2 TRBJ2-2 . TRBV6-5
TGTGCCAGCAGCCCTCGAACCGGGACTAGCGGTTACAATGAGCAGTTCTTC CASSPRTGTSGYNEQFF TRBD2 TRBJ2-1 . TRBV9
TGTGCCAGCAGTCAACTAGCGGTCCAAGAGACCCAGTACTTC CASSQLAVQETQYF TRBD2 TRBJ2-5 . TRBV25-1
TGCGCCAGCAGCGCAGGGGCCCCTAATGAAAAACTGTTTTTT CASSAGAPNEKLFF . TRBJ1-4 . TRBV4-1
TGTGCCAGTAGGCCTTCAGGGAACTTTAACTATGGCTACACCTTC CASRPSGNFNYGYTF . TRBJ1-2 . TRBV19
TGTGCCACCAGCCCCTCCTCCAGTATCTCCTACGAGCAGTACTTC CATSPSSSISYEQYF . TRBJ2-7 . TRBV15
TGTGCCAGCTCACCAACAAGACAGGGTGAAGCTTTCTTT CASSPTRQGEAFF TRBD1 TRBJ1-1 few TRBV18
TGTGCCTGGAATCGGGAAGCCTACGAGCAGTACTTC CAWNREAYEQYF . TRBJ2-7 . TRBV30
TGTGCCAGCAGCGAGCAGGGGGCCGGTAACTATGGCTACACCTTC CASSEQGAGNYGYTF TRBD1 TRBJ1-2 . TRBV7-2
TGTGCCAGCAGTTCGGACAGGTCTGAGGTAAAGACCCAGTACTTC CASSSDRSEVKTQYF TRBD1 TRBJ2-5 . TRBV28
TGCGCCAGCAGCTCGACAGGGTCGGCTGAAGCTTTCTTT CASSSTGSAEAFF TRBD1 TRBJ1-1 . TRBV5-1
TGTGCCAGCAGCCCAGGCACGTTTCTAGCGGGGAGGGAGCAGTACTTC CASSPGTFLAGREQYF TRBD2 TRBJ2-7 . TRBV7-2
TGTGCCAGCAGCGTAGATCGGCGGGAGAGCGAGACCCAGTACTTC CASSVDRRESETQYF TRBD2 TRBJ2-5 . TRBV9
TGTGCCAGCAGTACCTTGACAGGAAAGAATGAAAAACTGTTTTTT CASSTLTGKNEKLFF . TRBJ1-4 . TRBV28
TGTGCCAGCAGCCGACGACTAGCGGGAACGTACAAAGACACAGATACGCAGTATTTT CASSRRLAGTYKDTDTQYF TRBD2 TRBJ2-3 . TRBV7-8
TGTGCCAGCAGTAAACTACCCCGCTCCTACAATGAGCAGTTCTTC CASSKLPRSYNEQFF . TRBJ2-1 . TRBV28
TGTGCCTGGAACGGGGGGGGCATCTATGGCTACACCTTC CAWNGGGIYGYTF . TRBJ1-2 . TRBV30